Listed below are T cell receptor beta chains from one sample, sequenced in a study of shared clonotypes between healthy human individuals. The table came from immunoSEQ multiplex PCR; TCRdb's copy has only in-frame clones and leaves some out. The sample yields 1.5 million to 2.5 million clones, about 95% seen once. The source material was naive CD8+ T cells sorted from blood. All receptors derive from a man aged 18 to 29 in good health. Both conserved end residues are part of each CDR3. The order of the fields is J gene, D gene, clone size, V gene, CDR3 protein, CDR3 DNA. A D gene is named only where the DNA matches it firmly. Not all rows give a size; the values are once, few, many and, for expanded clones, a class.

>TRBJ1-1|TRBD1|.|TRBV5-5
CASSTGVLTNTEAFF
TGTGCCAGCAGCACAGGGGTTCTGACGAACACTGAAGCTTTCTTT
>TRBJ2-7|.|.|TRBV2
CASWGVRQGSSYEQYF
TGTGCCAGCTGGGGGGTGAGGCAGGGCAGCTCCTACGAGCAGTACTTC
>TRBJ1-2|.|once|TRBV7-9
CASSLVLQGSYGYTF
TGTGCCAGCAGCTTGGTACTCCAGGGAAGCTATGGCTACACCTTC
>TRBJ2-7|.|.|TRBV7-9
CASSTSQGLDEQYF
TGTGCCAGCAGCACATCCCAGGGTTTGGACGAGCAGTACTTC
>TRBJ1-1|.|.|TRBV6-5
CASSYGVDTEAFF
TGTGCCAGCAGTTATGGAGTAGACACTGAAGCTTTCTTT
>TRBJ2-5|TRBD1|.|TRBV4-1
CASSPGTGVETQYF
TGCGCCAGCAGCCCCGGGACAGGGGTAGAGACCCAGTACTTC
>TRBJ1-2|.|.|TRBV27
CASRGTINYGYTF
TGTGCCAGCAGGGGAACAATTAACTATGGCTACACCTTC
>TRBJ2-5|.|.|TRBV2
CASPPDESTNRETQYF
TGTGCCAGCCCCCCGGACGAATCTACCAACAGGGAGACCCAGTACTTC
>TRBJ2-5|.|once|TRBV5-1
CASSLQDGLRETQYF
TGCGCCAGCAGCTTACAGGACGGACTAAGGGAGACCCAGTACTTC
>TRBJ1-1|.|.|TRBV6-5
CASSPTNTEAFF
TGTGCCAGCAGTCCGACGAACACTGAAGCTTTCTTT
>TRBJ2-1|.|once|TRBV19
CASSIWQGSYNEQFF
TGTGCCAGTAGTATATGGCAGGGATCCTACAATGAGCAGTTCTTC
>TRBJ2-7|.|.|TRBV4-1
CASSQEGGPYEQYF
TGCGCCAGCAGCCAAGAAGGCGGACCCTACGAGCAGTACTTC
>TRBJ2-7|TRBD1|.|TRBV18
CASSPRDSPSYEQYF
TGTGCCAGCTCACCCCGGGACAGTCCATCCTACGAGCAGTACTTC
>TRBJ2-1|TRBD2|.|TRBV7-6
CASSLDAGARYNEQFF
TGTGCCAGCAGCTTAGACGCGGGAGCAAGGTACAATGAGCAGTTCTTC
>TRBJ2-7|.|.|TRBV9
CASSVASSYEQYF
TGTGCCAGCAGCGTTGCGAGCTCCTACGAGCAGTACTTC
>TRBJ2-3|.|.|TRBV4-3
CASSHSGASTDTQYF
TGCGCCAGCAGCCACAGCGGTGCTAGCACAGATACGCAGTATTTT
>TRBJ1-5|.|few|TRBV2
CASGGGAGLSNQPQHF
TGTGCCAGCGGGGGAGGGGCCGGCCTTAGCAATCAGCCCCAGCATTTT
>TRBJ1-1|.|.|TRBV19
CASSIIGIAEAFF
TGTGCCAGTAGTATTATTGGGATCGCTGAAGCTTTCTTT
>TRBJ2-3|TRBD2|.|TRBV4-3
CASSQDLTSGSSTDTQYF
TGCGCCAGCAGCCAAGATTTAACTAGCGGGAGTAGCACAGATACGCAGTATTTT
>TRBJ1-2|.|.|TRBV29-1
CSVVTNYGYTF
TGCAGCGTTGTCACGAACTATGGCTACACCTTC
>TRBJ2-5|TRBD1|once|TRBV4-1
CASSHPGQGVETQYF
TGCGCCAGCAGCCACCCGGGACAGGGGGTCGAGACCCAGTACTTC
>TRBJ2-2|.|.|TRBV6-1
CASGPDRNTGELFF
TGTGCCAGCGGCCCGGACAGAAACACCGGGGAGCTGTTTTTT
>TRBJ2-7|TRBD1|.|TRBV27
CASSPGTGNYEQYF
TGTGCCAGCAGCCCCGGGACAGGGAACTACGAGCAGTACTTC
>TRBJ2-7|.|.|TRBV6-5
CASSYSAESYEQYF
TGTGCCAGCAGTTACTCGGCGGAATCCTACGAGCAGTACTTC
>TRBJ2-7|TRBD2|.|TRBV6-1
CASSEAPSGAYYEQYF
TGTGCCAGCAGTGAAGCCCCTAGCGGAGCTTACTACGAGCAGTACTTC
>TRBJ2-7|.|.|TRBV11-2
CASSLRQPEQYF
TGTGCCAGCAGCTTACGACAGCCCGAGCAGTACTTC
>TRBJ2-3|TRBD2|.|TRBV2
CASSEGDSGRGDTQYF
TGTGCCAGCAGTGAGGGCGATAGCGGGAGGGGAGATACGCAGTATTTT
>TRBJ2-7|.|.|TRBV15
CATSPRAGEEQYF
TGTGCCACCAGCCCCCGGGCAGGGGAAGAGCAGTACTTC
>TRBJ1-1|.|.|TRBV7-3
CASSLNGGPNTEAFF
TGTGCCAGCAGCTTAAACGGCGGACCTAACACTGAAGCTTTCTTT
>TRBJ2-3|.|.|TRBV7-9
CASSLGGAMSQDTQYF
TGTGCCAGCAGCTTAGGGGGGGCCATGAGCCAAGATACGCAGTATTTT
>TRBJ2-7|.|once|TRBV5-6
CASRTGSSYEQYF
TGTGCCAGCAGAACAGGGAGCTCCTACGAGCAGTACTTC
>TRBJ2-3|.|.|TRBV18
CASSLSPWGTDTQYF
TGTGCCAGCTCACTCTCCCCTTGGGGCACAGATACGCAGTATTTT
>TRBJ2-5|TRBD2|.|TRBV9
CASSERGGRPQETQYF
TGTGCCAGCAGCGAGAGGGGAGGGCGGCCCCAAGAGACCCAGTACTTC
>TRBJ2-1|.|once|TRBV5-6
CASSFGAPDEQFF
TGTGCCAGCAGCTTCGGAGCTCCGGATGAGCAGTTCTTC
>TRBJ1-1|TRBD1|.|TRBV5-1
CASSLVGQGSPEAFF
TGCGCCAGCAGCTTGGTAGGACAGGGATCCCCTGAAGCTTTCTTT
>TRBJ2-7|.|.|TRBV2
CASSGPISRSSYEQYF
TGTGCCAGCAGCGGCCCTATTAGCCGGAGCTCCTACGAGCAGTACTTC
>TRBJ2-7|.|.|TRBV7-9
CASSFTAGFSYEQYF
TGTGCCAGCAGTTTCACCGCGGGATTTTCCTACGAGCAGTACTTC